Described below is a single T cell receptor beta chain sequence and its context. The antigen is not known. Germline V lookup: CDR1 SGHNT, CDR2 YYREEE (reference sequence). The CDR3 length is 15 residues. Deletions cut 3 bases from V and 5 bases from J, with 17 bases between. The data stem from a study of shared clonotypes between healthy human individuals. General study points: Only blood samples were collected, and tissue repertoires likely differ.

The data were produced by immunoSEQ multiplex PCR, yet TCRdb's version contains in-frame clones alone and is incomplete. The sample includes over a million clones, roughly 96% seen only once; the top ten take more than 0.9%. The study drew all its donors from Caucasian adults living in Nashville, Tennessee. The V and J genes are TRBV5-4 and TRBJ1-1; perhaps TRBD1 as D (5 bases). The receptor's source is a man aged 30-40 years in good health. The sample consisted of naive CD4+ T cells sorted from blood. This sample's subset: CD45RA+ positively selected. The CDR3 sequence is CASSSGLAEGTEAFF. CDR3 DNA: TGTGCCAGCAGCTCGGGACTTGCGGAGGGGACTGAAGCTTTCTTT.